Listed here are 21 T cell receptor beta chains from one sample, sequenced in a study of T cell changes during pregnancy in multiple sclerosis. Produced via immunoSEQ multiplex PCR; TCRdb's table is partial and in-frame only. The data show 45,000 to 55,000 clones, about 90% seen once. This sample comprised CD4+ T cells from peripheral blood mononuclear cells, obtained after pregnancy. The source is a female donor in good health, enrolled as a control in a pregnancy study.

The chain combines TRBV27 with TRBJ2-7, with D perhaps matching TRBD1 (6 bases). The CDR3 covers 15 residues. V was trimmed by 2 bases and J by 0 bases, leaving 11 bases between them. Germline V gene data show CDR1 as MNHEY and CDR2 as SMNVEV (reference sequence). The DNA of the CDR3 is TGTGCCAGCAGTTTACGGACAGTATCCTCCTACGAGCAGTACTTC. Residues: CASSLRTVSSYEQYF.

The chain joins TRBV2 to TRBJ1-1; the D is unclear. CDR3 length: 13 amino acids. With 6 bases removed from V and 5 bases from J, the gap between germline ends came to 13 bases. Germline V gene sequence: CDR1 SNHLY, CDR2 FYNNEI. CDR3 residues: CASSGEMSTEAFF. CDR3 nucleotides: TGTGCCAGCAGCGGGGAGATGAGTACTGAAGCTTTCTTT.

This chain links TRBV12-5 with TRBJ2-3, with 8 bases that match TRBD2. The CDR3 is 18 residues long. Germline V lookup: CDR1 LGHNT, CDR2 FRNRAP. Trimming cost V 0 bases and J 2 bases; bases outside gene matches: 10. The DNA for the CDR3 is TGTGCTAGTGGTTTGGTAGGGCGGGGGGCCTCTTCCACAGATACGCAGTATTTT. Translation: CASGLVGRGASSTDTQYF.

The chain combines TRBV6-5 with TRBJ1-1, with D perhaps TRBD1 (5 bases). Germline V gives CDR1 MNHEY, CDR2 SVGAGI. V was shortened by 0 bases and J by 4 bases, with 12 bases between the two germline ends. The CDR3 sequence is 15 residues long. The CDR3 DNA follows: TGTGCCAGCAGTTACTCGCGGGGGTTGGGCACTGAAGCTTTCTTT. Translated, it gives CASSYSRGLGTEAFF.

This chain connects TRBV4-3 to TRBJ1-2, with a possible D match to TRBD1 (5 bases). The CDR3 consists of 12 residues. V was cut by 4 bases and J by 8 bases, with 11 bases left in between. Germline CDR1 and CDR2: LGHNA and YSLEER. The CDR3 bases are TGCGCCAGCAGCCCCGGGGGGGGAGGCTACACCTTC. This translates into CASSPGGGGYTF.

The chain links TRBV7-3 to TRBJ2-2; D is ambiguous. Germline V gene sequence: CDR1 SGHTA, CDR2 FQGTGA. This CDR3 spans 13 amino acids. Trimming pared 2 bases from V and 4 bases from J, leaving 5 bases between. The CDR3 DNA reads TGTGCCAGCAGCTTACTCCGCACCGGGGAGCTGTTTTTT. Encoded protein: CASSLLRTGELFF.

The CDR3 reads CASSLYRRGARIDTQYF. CDR3 DNA: TGTGCCAGCAGTTTATATCGCAGGGGCGCTCGAATAGATACGCAGTATTTT. The chain is built from TRBV27 and TRBJ2-3; a possible D gene is TRBD1 (6 bases). The CDR3 consists of 17 residues. Deletions cut 1 base from V and 5 bases from J, with 19 bases between. Germline CDR1 and CDR2: MNHEY and SMNVEV (reference sequence).

The V gene is TRBV5-4, the J gene TRBJ1-1; 8 bases match TRBD1. Germline V gene lookup returns CDR1 SGHNT and CDR2 YYREEE (reference sequence). V trimming: 4 bases; J trimming: 6 bases; junction bases outside the gene matches: 5. There are 13 residues in the CDR3. CDR3 sequence reads: CASSPRGLAEAFF. For the CDR3, the DNA is TGTGCCAGCAGCCCCAGGGGGCTCGCTGAAGCTTTCTTT. Together with reference TRBV5-4 and TRBJ1-1, the CDR3 gives the full variable domain: ETGVTQSPTHLIKTRGQQVTLRCSSQSGHNTVSWYQQALGQGPQFIFQYYREEENGRGNFPPRFSGLQFPNYSSELNVNALELDDSALYLCASSPRGLAEAFFGQGTRLTVV.

V usage is TRBV29-1 and J usage is TRBJ1-4; no definite D call. Germline CDR1 is SQVTM and CDR2 is ANQGSEA. Between the trimmed V and J ends, which lost 4 bases and 8 bases, there was a span of 11 bases. CDR3 length: 12 amino acids. For the CDR3, the DNA is TGCAGCGTTGGAACAGTGGGCGAAAAACTGTTTTTT. This codes for CSVGTVGEKLFF.

About this clone itself: Germline and junction disagree at one end, which may indicate a read error. This rearrangement joins TRBV5-1 to TRBJ1-1, with unresolved D. There are 14 residues in the CDR3. The germline CDR1 and CDR2 sequences are SGHRS and YFSETQ. In DNA form, the CDR3 reads TGCGTCAGCAGCTTGGGAAGCATGAACACTGAAGCTTTCTTT. This translates into CVSSLGSMNTEAFF.

The chain employs TRBV2 and TRBJ1-6; D uncertain. Germline V gene lookup returns CDR1 SNHLY and CDR2 FYNNEI. The length of the CDR3 is 13 residues. Trimming removed 4 bases at V and 12 bases at J, with 13 bases between. This CDR3 reads CASSVGETRPLHF. CDR3 sequence (DNA): TGTGCCAGCAGTGTGGGCGAGACTAGACCCCTCCACTTT.

V usage is TRBV6-5 and J usage is TRBJ1-2; 7 bases match TRBD1. The CDR3 length is 14 residues. Germline V gene sequence: CDR1 MNHEY, CDR2 SVGAGI. V shed 0 bases, J shed 9 bases, and the junction held 7 bases outside the gene matches. This CDR3 is CASSYSRGLISYTF. In DNA, the CDR3 is TGTGCCAGCAGTTACTCCAGGGGGTTAATTAGCTACACCTTC.

The V and J genes are TRBV18 and TRBJ2-7, with D tentatively TRBD2 (5 bases). The germline V and J ends were trimmed by 6 bases and 4 bases, with 16 bases remaining between them. Germline V gives CDR1 KGHSH, CDR2 LQKENI. The CDR3 sequence is 14 residues long. The CDR3 DNA follows: TGTGCCAGCTCCACCGAGGGCGGCACGTACGAGCAGTACTTC. Protein product: CASSTEGGTYEQYF.

This clone was seen only once. V and J are TRBV7-9 and TRBJ1-5; D gene ambiguous. Germline V CDR1 and CDR2: SEHNR, FQNEAQ (reference sequence). This CDR3 has 15 amino acids. The V end lost 0 bases, the J end lost 4 bases, and 10 bases lay between the germline ends. CDR3 coding DNA: TGTGCCAGCAGCTTAGCGGACGGGAGGAATCAGCCCCAGCATTTT. This codes for CASSLADGRNQPQHF.

This clone has just one count. DNA of the CDR3: TGTGCCACCAGCAGTGGCCTCGGGAAAGCCTACGAGCAGTACTTC. Translated: CATSSGLGKAYEQYF. The chain uses TRBV15 and TRBJ2-7; a possible D gene is TRBD2 (5 bases). V was shortened by 3 bases and J by 2 bases, with 14 bases between the two germline ends. In germline, CDR1 is LNHNV, CDR2 YYDKDF (reference sequence). CDR3 length: 15 residues. The full variable domain, completed using reference TRBV15 and TRBJ2-7, is DAMVIQNPRYQVTQFGKPVTLSCSQTLNHNVMYWYQQKSSQAPKLLFHYYDKDFNNEADTPDNFQSRRPNTSFCFLDIRSPGLGDTAMYLCATSSGLGKAYEQYFGPGTRLTVT.

The chain recombines TRBV2 with TRBJ1-5, with 7 positions matching TRBD1. V lost 8 bases, J lost 7 bases, and 11 bases stayed unmatched. The CDR3 has 14 amino acids. Germline V gene sequence: CDR1 SNHLY, CDR2 FYNNEI. The CDR3 nucleotides are TGTGCCAGCTCCATACAGGGGAACATCCAGCCCCAGCATTTT. It specifies CASSIQGNIQPQHF.

The genes are TRBV30 and TRBJ2-7; D gene ambiguous. V was trimmed by 2 bases and J by 7 bases, leaving 9 bases between them. Germline assignment: CDR1 GTSNPN and CDR2 SVGIG (reference sequence). The CDR3 consists of 11 residues. The CDR3 protein is CAWSTEQEQYF. The DNA for the CDR3 is TGTGCCTGGAGTACCGAACAGGAGCAGTACTTC.

The chain uses TRBV10-2 and TRBJ2-1; the D is unclear. This CDR3 is built from 12 residues. The germline V gene encodes CDR1 WSHSY and CDR2 SAAADI. V lost 2 bases, J lost 11 bases, and 10 bases lay in between. The CDR3 DNA follows: TGCGCCAGCAGTGAGGCTACGACAAAGCAGTTCTTC. Its translation is CASSEATTKQFF.

This clone was seen just once. The CDR3 DNA is TGCAGCGCTGACAGAACAGGGCCAGAGACCCAGTACTTC. It encodes CSADRTGPETQYF. V and J are TRBV29-1 and TRBJ2-5; maybe TRBD1 (6 bases). Trimming shortened V by 7 bases and J by 4 bases, and 16 bases separated the two germline ends. This CDR3 spans 13 amino acids. Germline V gives CDR1 SQVTM, CDR2 ANQGSEA.

The chain links TRBV5-6 to TRBJ2-7; D perhaps matches TRBD1 (5 bases). The CDR3 runs 14 residues. CDR1 and CDR2 (germline): SGHDT, YYEEEE. Between the trimmed V and J ends, which lost 0 bases and 3 bases, there was a span of 10 bases. The CDR3 sequence is CASSLVQGGYEQYF. In nucleotides, the CDR3 is TGTGCCAGCAGCTTGGTTCAGGGTGGCTACGAGCAGTACTTC.

The chain uses TRBV7-2 and TRBJ1-5; no definite D call. Germline V lookup: CDR1 SGHTA, CDR2 FQGNSA. Between the trimmed V and J ends, which lost 1 base and 3 bases, there was a span of 10 bases. The CDR3 totals 15 residues. DNA for the CDR3: TGTGCCAGCAGCTTAGGCCTAGCTTCCAATCAGCCCCAGCATTTT. Translated: CASSLGLASNQPQHF. Full variable domain (missing parts from reference TRBV7-2 and TRBJ1-5): GAGVSQSPSNKVTEKGKDVELRCDPISGHTALYWYRQSLGQGLEFLIYFQGNSAPDKSGLPSDRFSAERTGGSVSTLTIQRTQQEDSAVYLCASSLGLASNQPQHFGDGTRLSIL.